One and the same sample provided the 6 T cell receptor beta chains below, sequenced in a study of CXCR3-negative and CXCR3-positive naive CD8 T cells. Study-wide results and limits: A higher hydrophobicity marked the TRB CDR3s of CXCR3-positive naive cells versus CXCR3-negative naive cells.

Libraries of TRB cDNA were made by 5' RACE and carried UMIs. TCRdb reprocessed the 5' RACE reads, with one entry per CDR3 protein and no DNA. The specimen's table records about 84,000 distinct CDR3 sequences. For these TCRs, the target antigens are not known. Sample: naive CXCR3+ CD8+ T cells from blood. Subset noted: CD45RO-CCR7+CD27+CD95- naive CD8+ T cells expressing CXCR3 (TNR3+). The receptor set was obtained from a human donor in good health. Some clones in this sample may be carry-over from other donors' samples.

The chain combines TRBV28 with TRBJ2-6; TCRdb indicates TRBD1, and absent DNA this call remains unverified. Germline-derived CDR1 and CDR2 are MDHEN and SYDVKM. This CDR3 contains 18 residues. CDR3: CASSLVGTGWPGANVLTF.

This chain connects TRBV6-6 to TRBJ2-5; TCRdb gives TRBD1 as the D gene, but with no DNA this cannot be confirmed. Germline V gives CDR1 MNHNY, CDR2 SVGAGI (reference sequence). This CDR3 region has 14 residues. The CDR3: CASSLGQNQETQYF.

The CDR3 sequence is CASASTTTGGPYEQYF. The rearrangement links TRBV12-3 or TRBV12-4 to TRBJ2-7; TCRdb names TRBD1, which stays unverified in the absence of DNA. CDR3 length equals 16 residues.

The CDR3 region is CASSAAMNTEAFF. The chain combines TRBV6-2 or TRBV6-3 with TRBJ1-1. This CDR3 contains 13 residues. Germline loops: CDR1 MNHEY, CDR2 SVGEGT.

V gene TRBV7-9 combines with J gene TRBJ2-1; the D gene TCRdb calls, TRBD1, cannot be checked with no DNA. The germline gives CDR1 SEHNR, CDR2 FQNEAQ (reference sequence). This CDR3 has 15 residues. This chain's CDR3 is CASSSTRQDYNEQFF.

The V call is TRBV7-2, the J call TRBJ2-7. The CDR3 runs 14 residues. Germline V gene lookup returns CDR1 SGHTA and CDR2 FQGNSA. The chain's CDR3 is CASSLAPVSYEEYF.